These 6 T cell receptor beta chains share one sample of origin, sequenced in a study of cytomegalovirus exposure and HLA in healthy donors. Amplification used 60 Vbeta primers and 13 Jbeta primers. TCRdb keeps only in-frame clones here, not all; method: immunoSEQ multiplex PCR. The sample consists of about 250,000 clones, 75% to 90% of them appearing once. Sequenced sample: PBMCs. The receptors stem from a girl aged 2 to 9 in good health and CMV-seronegative.

The chain joins TRBV18 to TRBJ2-2; no definite D call. The CDR3 runs to 16 residues. V dropped 0 bases and J dropped 2 bases, with 10 bases sitting between them. Germline-derived CDR1 and CDR2 are KGHSH and LQKENI. The chain's CDR3 is CASSPPLTRNTGELFF. CDR3 in DNA: TGTGCCAGCTCACCACCGTTGACAAGAAACACCGGGGAGCTGTTTTTT.

This rearrangement joins TRBV6-6 to TRBJ1-5; D remains ambiguous. In germline, CDR1 is MNHNY, CDR2 SVGAGI (reference sequence). V was cut by 8 bases and J by 10 bases, with 15 bases left in between. The CDR3 totals 12 residues. This chain's CDR3 is CASGSVNSPQHF. The CDR3 DNA reads as TGTGCCAGCGGCTCCGTTAATAGCCCCCAGCATTTT.

This chain joins TRBV19 and TRBJ1-2, with 7 bases identical to TRBD1. The J segment lost 3 bases and the V segment lost 2 bases, leaving 6 bases of the junction unmatched. The CDR3 runs to 15 residues. The germline V gene encodes CDR1 LNHDA and CDR2 SQIVND (reference sequence). The CDR3 spells CASSILGQGDYGYTF. The CDR3 DNA reads as TGTGCCAGTAGTATATTGGGCCAGGGGGACTATGGCTACACCTTC.

The chain carries TRBV27 and TRBJ2-1; the D is unclear. This CDR3 contains 12 residues. Germline-derived CDR1 and CDR2 are MNHEY and SMNVEV (reference sequence). Trimming left V 4 bases short and J 6 bases short, with 7 bases between. The CDR3 protein is CASSSSINEQFF. In DNA, the CDR3 is TGTGCCAGCAGTTCGAGTATCAATGAGCAGTTCTTC.

This clone was seen only a few times. This rearrangement joins TRBV5-1 to TRBJ2-7, with TRBD2 matching over 10 bases. The germline CDR1 and CDR2 sequences are SGHRS and YFSETQ. V dropped 4 bases and J dropped 5; count of bases not matched to a gene: 12. This CDR3 comprises 16 residues. The CDR3 spells CASSTTASGRGHEQYF. Here the CDR3 DNA reads TGCGCCAGCAGCACAACGGCTAGCGGGAGAGGGCACGAGCAGTACTTC. The entire variable domain, with the rest obtained from reference TRBV5-1 and TRBJ2-7, is as follows: KAGVTQTPRYLIKTRGQQVTLSCSPISGHRSVSWYQQTPGQGLQFLFEYFSETQRNKGNFPGRFSGRQFSNSRSEMNVSTLELGDSALYLCASSTTASGRGHEQYFGPGTRLTVT.

This chain uses TRBV4-1 with TRBJ2-7, with D possibly being TRBD2 (6 bases). Trimming took off 0 bases at V and 6 bases at J, with 15 bases between the two ends. Germline CDR1 is MGHRA and CDR2 is YSYEKL. This CDR3 comprises 15 residues. CDR3 DNA sequence: TGCGCCAGCAGCCAAGATCTTGCGACTAGAGGCGAGCAGTACTTC. It codes for CASSQDLATRGEQYF.